This TCR beta chain was captured by sequencing in a study of T cells after yellow fever vaccination. Study observations and caveats: When the response was secondary, it was weaker but reached its peak faster, day 5 versus 15. Among primary-vaccination clones, most reappeared after the booster, at about 95% for CD4 and under 90% for CD8.

The CDR3 has 15 residues. Trimming cost V 1 base and J 0 bases, with 10 bases left between them. The germline gives CDR1 SEHNR, CDR2 FQNEAQ (reference sequence). A few counts support this clonotype. Its antigen is not known. MiXCR was run by TCRdb on the 5' RACE reads, yielding one entry per CDR3 protein. The sample yields 200,000 to 300,000 distinct CDR3 sequences, roughly 6.2% seen once. The source was CD4+ T cells sorted from PBMCs, collected on the day of the yellow fever booster vaccination. The rearrangement joins TRBV7-9 to TRBJ2-7; the D gene could be TRBD1 or TRBD2 (5 bases each). The TCR sequence derives from a man aged 30-40 years who received the YFV17D yellow fever vaccine. CDR3 coding DNA: TGTGCCAGCAGCTTAGGAGGGGCCCGCTCCTACGAGCAGTACTTC. Protein sequence: CASSLGGARSYEQYF.